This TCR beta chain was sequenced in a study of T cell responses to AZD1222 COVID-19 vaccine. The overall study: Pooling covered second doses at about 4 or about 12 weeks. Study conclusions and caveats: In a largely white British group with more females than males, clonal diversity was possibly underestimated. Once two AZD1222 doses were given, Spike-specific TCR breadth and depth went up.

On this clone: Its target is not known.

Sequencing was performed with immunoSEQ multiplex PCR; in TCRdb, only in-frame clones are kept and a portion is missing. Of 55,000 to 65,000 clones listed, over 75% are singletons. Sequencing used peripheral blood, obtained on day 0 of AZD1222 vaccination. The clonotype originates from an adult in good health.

The CDR3 DNA reads TGTGCCATCAGGGACAGCTCTGGAAACACCATATATTTT. It yields the protein CAIRDSSGNTIYF. The chain links TRBV10-3 to TRBJ1-3; the D gene is possibly TRBD1 (6 bases). V shed 6 bases and J shed 0 bases, with 6 bases lying between them. In germline, CDR1 is ENHRY, CDR2 SYGVKD. The CDR3 contains 13 residues.